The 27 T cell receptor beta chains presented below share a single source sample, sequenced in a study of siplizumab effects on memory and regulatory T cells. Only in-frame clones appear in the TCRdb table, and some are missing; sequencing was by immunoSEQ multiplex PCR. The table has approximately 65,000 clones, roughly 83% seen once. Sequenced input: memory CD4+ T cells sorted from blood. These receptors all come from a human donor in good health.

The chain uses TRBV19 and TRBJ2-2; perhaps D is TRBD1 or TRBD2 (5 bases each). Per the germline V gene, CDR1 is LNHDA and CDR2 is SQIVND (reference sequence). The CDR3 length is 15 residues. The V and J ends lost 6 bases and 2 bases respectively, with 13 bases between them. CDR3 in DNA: TGTGCCAGTAGACCCGGGACGGTAAACACCGGGGAGCTGTTTTTT. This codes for CASRPGTVNTGELFF.

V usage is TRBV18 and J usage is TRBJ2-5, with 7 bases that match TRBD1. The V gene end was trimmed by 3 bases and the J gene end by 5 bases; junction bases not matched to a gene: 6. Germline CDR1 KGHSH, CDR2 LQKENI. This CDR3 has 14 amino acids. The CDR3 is CASSPVDRVETQYF. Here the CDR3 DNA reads TGTGCCAGCTCACCCGTCGACAGGGTCGAGACCCAGTACTTC.

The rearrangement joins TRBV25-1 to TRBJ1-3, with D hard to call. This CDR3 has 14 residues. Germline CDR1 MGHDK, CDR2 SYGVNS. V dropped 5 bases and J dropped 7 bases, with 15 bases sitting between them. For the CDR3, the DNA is TGTGCCAGCAGTAATCCGGCTTCGGGGAACACCATATATTTT. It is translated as CASSNPASGNTIYF.

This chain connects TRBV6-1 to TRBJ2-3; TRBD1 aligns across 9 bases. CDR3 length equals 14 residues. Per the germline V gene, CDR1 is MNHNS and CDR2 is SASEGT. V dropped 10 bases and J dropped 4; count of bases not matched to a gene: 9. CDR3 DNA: TGTGCCACCCATGAGACAGGGGGAGCAGATACGCAGTATTTT. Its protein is CATHETGGADTQYF.

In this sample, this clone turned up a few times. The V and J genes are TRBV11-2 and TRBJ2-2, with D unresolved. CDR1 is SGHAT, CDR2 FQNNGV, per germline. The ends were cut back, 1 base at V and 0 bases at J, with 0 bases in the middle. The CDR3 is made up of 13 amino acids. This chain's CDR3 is CASSLANTGELFF. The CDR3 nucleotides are TGTGCCAGCAGCTTAGCGAACACCGGGGAGCTGTTTTTT.

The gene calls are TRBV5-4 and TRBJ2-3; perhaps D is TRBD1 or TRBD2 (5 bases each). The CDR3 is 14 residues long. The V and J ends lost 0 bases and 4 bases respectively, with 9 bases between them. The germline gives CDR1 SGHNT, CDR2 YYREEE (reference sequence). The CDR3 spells CASSLAGRSDTQYF. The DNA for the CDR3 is TGTGCCAGCAGCTTGGCGGGGCGGTCAGATACGCAGTATTTT.

Written as DNA, the CDR3 is TGTGCCAGTAGTCCAGTACGGCTTCGCGGGGCTGAAGCTTTCTTT. Protein sequence: CASSPVRLRGAEAFF. The rearrangement links TRBV19 to TRBJ1-1; D not certain. V shed 5 bases and J shed 6 bases, with 19 bases lying between them. Germline values: CDR1 LNHDA, CDR2 SQIVND (reference sequence). The CDR3 covers 15 residues. Filled out from reference TRBV19 and TRBJ1-1, the complete variable domain reads DGGITQSPKYLFRKEGQNVTLSCEQNLNHDAMYWYRQDPGQGLRLIYYSQIVNDFQKGDIAEGYSVSREKKESFPLTVTSAQKNPTAFYLCASSPVRLRGAEAFFGQGTRLTVV.

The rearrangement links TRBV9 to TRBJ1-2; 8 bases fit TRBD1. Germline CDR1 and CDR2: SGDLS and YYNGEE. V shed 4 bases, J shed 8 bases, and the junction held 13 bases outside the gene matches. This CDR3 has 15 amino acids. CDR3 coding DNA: TGTGCCAGCAGCTTCTCTCCGGGACAGGACGGCGGCTACACCTTC. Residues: CASSFSPGQDGGYTF. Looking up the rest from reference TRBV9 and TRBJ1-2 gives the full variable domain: DSGVTQTPKHLITATGQRVTLRCSPRSGDLSVYWYQQSLDQGLQFLIQYYNGEERAKGNILERFSAQQFPDLHSELNLSSLELGDSALYFCASSFSPGQDGGYTFGSGTRLTVV.

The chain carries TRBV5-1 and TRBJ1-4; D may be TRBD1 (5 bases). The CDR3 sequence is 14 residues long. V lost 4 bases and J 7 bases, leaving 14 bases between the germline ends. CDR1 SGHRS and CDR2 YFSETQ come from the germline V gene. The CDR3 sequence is CASSMTTDTEKLFF. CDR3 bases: TGCGCCAGCAGCATGACCACGGACACTGAAAAACTGTTTTTT. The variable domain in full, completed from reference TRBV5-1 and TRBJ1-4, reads KAGVTQTPRYLIKTRGQQVTLSCSPISGHRSVSWYQQTPGQGLQFLFEYFSETQRNKGNFPGRFSGRQFSNSRSEMNVSTLELGDSALYLCASSMTTDTEKLFFGSGTQLSVL.

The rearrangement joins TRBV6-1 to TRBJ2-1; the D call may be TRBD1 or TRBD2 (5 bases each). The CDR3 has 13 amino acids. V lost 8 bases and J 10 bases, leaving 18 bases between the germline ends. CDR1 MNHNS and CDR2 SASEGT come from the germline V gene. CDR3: CASVPGPTREQFF. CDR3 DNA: TGTGCCAGCGTGCCGGGACCAACGAGGGAGCAGTTCTTC.

Written as DNA, the CDR3 is TGTGCCAGCAGTTACTCGAGAAATCAGCCCCAGCATTTT. Its translation is CASSYSRNQPQHF. The rearrangement links TRBV6-5 to TRBJ1-5, with no clear D. The germline V gene encodes CDR1 MNHEY and CDR2 SVGAGI. V was shortened by 0 bases and J by 4 bases, with 4 bases between the two germline ends. The CDR3 has 13 amino acids.

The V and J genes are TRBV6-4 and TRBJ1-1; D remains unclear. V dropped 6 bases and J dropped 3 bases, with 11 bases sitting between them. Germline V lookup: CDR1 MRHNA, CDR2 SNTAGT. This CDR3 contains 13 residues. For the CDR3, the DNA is TGTGCCAGCAGCCTTTGGACTTACACTGAAGCTTTCTTT. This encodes CASSLWTYTEAFF.

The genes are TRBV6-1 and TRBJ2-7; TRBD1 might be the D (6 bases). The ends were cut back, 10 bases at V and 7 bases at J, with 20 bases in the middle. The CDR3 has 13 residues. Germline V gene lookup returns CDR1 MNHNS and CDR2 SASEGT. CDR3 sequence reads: CATPPDRTGEQYF. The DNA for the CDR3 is TGTGCCACCCCACCGGACAGAACGGGGGAGCAGTACTTC.

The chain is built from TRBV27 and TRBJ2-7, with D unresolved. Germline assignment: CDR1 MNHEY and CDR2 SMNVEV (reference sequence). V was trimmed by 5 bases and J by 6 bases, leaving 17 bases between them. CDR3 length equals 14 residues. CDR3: CASSTRLHGGEQYF. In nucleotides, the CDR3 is TGTGCCAGCAGTACCCGCCTTCATGGTGGCGAGCAGTACTTC.

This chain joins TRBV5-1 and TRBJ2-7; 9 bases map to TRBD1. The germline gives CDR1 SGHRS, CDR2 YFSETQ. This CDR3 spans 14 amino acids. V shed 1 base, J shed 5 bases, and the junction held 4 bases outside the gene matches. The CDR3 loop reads CASSLSGQGHEQYF. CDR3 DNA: TGCGCCAGCAGCTTGTCGGGACAGGGCCACGAGCAGTACTTC. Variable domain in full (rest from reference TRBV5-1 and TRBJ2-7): KAGVTQTPRYLIKTRGQQVTLSCSPISGHRSVSWYQQTPGQGLQFLFEYFSETQRNKGNFPGRFSGRQFSNSRSEMNVSTLELGDSALYLCASSLSGQGHEQYFGPGTRLTVT.

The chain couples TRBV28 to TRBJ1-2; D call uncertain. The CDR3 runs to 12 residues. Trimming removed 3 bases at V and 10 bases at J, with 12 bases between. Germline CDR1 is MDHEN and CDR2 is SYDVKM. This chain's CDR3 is CASSFSGSDYTF. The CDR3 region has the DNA TGTGCCAGCAGTTTTTCGGGAAGCGACTACACCTTC.

Here the CDR3 reads CATSRRGRGETQYF. The DNA of the CDR3 is TGTGCCACCAGCAGGAGGGGTCGCGGAGAGACCCAGTACTTC. The chain has TRBV15 and TRBJ2-5, with D possibly called TRBD1 or TRBD2 (5 bases each). The CDR3 runs 14 residues. Between the trimmed V and J ends, which lost 3 bases and 4 bases, there was a span of 12 bases. Germline loops: CDR1 LNHNV, CDR2 YYDKDF (reference sequence).

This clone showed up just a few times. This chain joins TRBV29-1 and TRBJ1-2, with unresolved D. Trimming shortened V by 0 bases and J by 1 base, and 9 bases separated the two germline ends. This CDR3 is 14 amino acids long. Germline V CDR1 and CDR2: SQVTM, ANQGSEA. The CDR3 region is CSVEESNGNYGYTF. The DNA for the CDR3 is TGCAGCGTTGAAGAGTCGAACGGTAACTATGGCTACACCTTC.

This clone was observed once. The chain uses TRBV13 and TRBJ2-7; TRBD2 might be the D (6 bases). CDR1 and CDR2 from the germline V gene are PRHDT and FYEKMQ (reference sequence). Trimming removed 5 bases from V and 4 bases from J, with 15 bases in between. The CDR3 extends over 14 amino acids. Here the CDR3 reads CASSPGLGSYEQYF. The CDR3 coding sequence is TGTGCCAGCAGCCCGGGACTCGGTTCTTACGAGCAGTACTTC.

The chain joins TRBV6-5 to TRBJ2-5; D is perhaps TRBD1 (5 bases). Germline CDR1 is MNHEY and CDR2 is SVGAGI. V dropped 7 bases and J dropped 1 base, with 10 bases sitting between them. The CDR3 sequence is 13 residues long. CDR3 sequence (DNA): TGTGCCAGCACCCTGGACACCCAAGAGACCCAGTACTTC. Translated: CASTLDTQETQYF.

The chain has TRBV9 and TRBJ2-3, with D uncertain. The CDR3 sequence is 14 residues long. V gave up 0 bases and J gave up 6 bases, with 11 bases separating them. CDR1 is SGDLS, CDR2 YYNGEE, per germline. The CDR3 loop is CASSVVMGGDTQYF. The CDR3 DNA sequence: TGTGCCAGCAGCGTAGTTATGGGTGGGGATACGCAGTATTTT.

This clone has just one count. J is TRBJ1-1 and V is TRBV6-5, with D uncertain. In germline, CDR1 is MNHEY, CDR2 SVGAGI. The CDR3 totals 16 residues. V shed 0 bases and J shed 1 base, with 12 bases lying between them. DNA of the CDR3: TGTGCCAGCAGTTACTCAGAAGTCTTTGAGAACACTGAAGCTTTCTTT. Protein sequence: CASSYSEVFENTEAFF.

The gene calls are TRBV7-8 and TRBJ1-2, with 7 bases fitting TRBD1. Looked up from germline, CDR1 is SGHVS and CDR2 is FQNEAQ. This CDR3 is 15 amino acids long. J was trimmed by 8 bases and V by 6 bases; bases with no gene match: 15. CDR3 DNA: TGTGCCAGCAGAAAGGCCACCGGGACAGAGTACGGCTACACCTTC. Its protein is CASRKATGTEYGYTF.

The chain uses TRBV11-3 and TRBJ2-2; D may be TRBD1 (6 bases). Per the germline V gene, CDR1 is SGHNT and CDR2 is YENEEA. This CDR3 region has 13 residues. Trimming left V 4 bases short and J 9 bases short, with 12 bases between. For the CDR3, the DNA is TGTGCCAGCAGCTCCACAGGGAACAGGGAGCTGTTTTTT. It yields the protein CASSSTGNRELFF.

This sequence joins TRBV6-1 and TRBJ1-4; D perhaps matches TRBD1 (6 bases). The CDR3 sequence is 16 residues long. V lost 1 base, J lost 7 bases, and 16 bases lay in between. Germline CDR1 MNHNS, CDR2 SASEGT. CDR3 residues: CASSEGQAPRGEKLFF. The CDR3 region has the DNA TGTGCCAGCAGTGAAGGACAGGCCCCGCGCGGTGAAAAACTGTTTTTT.

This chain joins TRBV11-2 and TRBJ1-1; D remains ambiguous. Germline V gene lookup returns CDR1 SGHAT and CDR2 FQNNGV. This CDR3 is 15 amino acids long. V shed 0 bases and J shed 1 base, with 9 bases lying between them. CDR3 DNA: TGTGCCAGCAGCTTAGATAATATCGGGAACACTGAAGCTTTCTTT. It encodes CASSLDNIGNTEAFF.

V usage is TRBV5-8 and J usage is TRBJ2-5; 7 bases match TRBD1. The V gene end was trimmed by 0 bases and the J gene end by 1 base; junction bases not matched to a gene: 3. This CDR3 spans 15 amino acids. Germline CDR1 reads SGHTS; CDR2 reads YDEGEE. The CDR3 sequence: CASSLAGQVQETQYF. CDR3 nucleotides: TGTGCCAGCAGCTTGGCCGGACAGGTCCAAGAGACCCAGTACTTC.